This T cell receptor (beta chain) comes out of a study of blood T cell repertoires in COVID-19 (dated by TCRdb to between 2020 and 2021). With respect to the entire study: Collaborator samples came from the United States, Italy and Spain and covered acute and convalescent phases of COVID-19. The material from the prospective study consisted of cDNA or gDNA derived from T cells, B-cell-depleted T cells, or PBMCs. Deeply sampled blood TCRbeta repertoires from subjects exposed to, actively infected with, or recovered from COVID-19 were included in the dataset. A freely available public database, intended as a resource for researchers studying the immune response to SARS-CoV-2, is where the repertoires were released. The samples were drawn from the first 160 participants of the ongoing ImmuneRACE study and from 1,254 subjects provided by 6 global collaborators. Sample metadata almost always included a de-identified subject ID, COVID-19 status, age in years and sex. Where HLA class I and class II types were available, the types were taken from metadata supplied by the sample provider, not from assay-based typing.

What the research found in general, with its limitations: The amount of clinical and demographic metadata varied by source and participant and was provided uncurated.

The CDR3 sequence holds 20 residues, the cysteine and phenylalanine included. Just CDR3 DNA is preserved here, 60 bases in frame from base 1. V loses 2 bases at its end and J loses 0 bases; junction bases beyond the gene matches: 14. Reading the germline V gene gives CDR1 KGHSH and CDR2 LQKENI. Notes on this clone: What antigen it recognizes has not been identified. No base qualities exist here, and no much larger clone lies one base off it.

Participants in the prospective study were enrolled through a virtual design, were aged about 18 to 90 years, and lived in some 24 United States geographic areas. To assign participants to cohorts, the prospective study relied on clinical history that participants themselves reported in a screening survey and a study questionnaire. For ImmuneRACE Cohort 3, a participant was defined as recovered based on two consecutive negative NP/OP PCR tests, clearance by a healthcare professional, or resolution of symptoms. Each participant in the prospective study had whole blood, serum and a nasopharyngeal or oropharyngeal swab collected by mobile phlebotomists. Prospective study participants could optionally give additional blood draws and questionnaires over a roughly two-month period. Before DNA extraction, prospective study blood samples were shipped either frozen or at room temperature. TCRbeta CDR3 regions were amplified from genomic DNA by means of the immunoSEQ Assay, a bias-controlled multiplex PCR. The paper's processing steps were these. Within the assay, amplification of reference gene primers was used to estimate how many nucleated cells each sample contained. To quantify the absolute abundance of each unique TCRbeta CDR3 rearrangement, sequence reads were collapsed and filtered. For each sample, productive Simpson clonality was calculated as the square root of Simpson's diversity index over productive rearrangements. The table comes from immuneACCESS by way of TCRdb, which keeps in-frame sequences with V and J called. Part of the clones is missing from these tables; in studies checked, under half for an unresolved V gene and the rest for unknown reasons. That table is the source of V, J and clone size, and D and trimming were worked out from the DNA. This sample is represented by around 300,000 clones; around 92% of them were singletons. Clones ranked in the top ten supply roughly a tenth of the sample.

The receptor was derived from a woman between 25 and 40 years old who had recovered from COVID-19. Sequencing was performed on PBMCs or T cells enriched from blood (not recorded which). The chain uses TRBV18 and TRBJ1-4, and TRBD1 aligns with 8 junction nucleotides. The CDR3 protein sequence reads: CASSPVPGQASRATNEKLFF. The nucleotide sequence reads as follows: TGTGCCAGCTCACCAGTTCCGGGACAGGCCTCACGAGCAACTAATGAAAAACTGTTTTTT.